This T cell receptor beta chain was recorded in a study of technical replicates of blood from a few donors. Trimming removed 1 base from V and 0 bases from J, with 13 bases in between. The CDR3 is made up of 17 amino acids. Germline V CDR1 and CDR2: SGHDT, YYEEEE. Libraries were prepared by immunoSEQ multiplex PCR; TCRdb keeps only in-frame clonotypes and omits some of them. This sample has 85,000 to 100,000 clones, with 95% found just once. V and J are TRBV5-6 and TRBJ2-2; a weak D match, TRBD2 (7 bases). The sample taken for sequencing was T cells isolated from PBMCs. The clonotype originates from a human donor in good health. This chain's CDR3 is CASSLLTGGPNTGELFF. As DNA, the CDR3 is TGTGCCAGCAGCTTGTTAACGGGGGGCCCGAACACCGGGGAGCTGTTTTTT.